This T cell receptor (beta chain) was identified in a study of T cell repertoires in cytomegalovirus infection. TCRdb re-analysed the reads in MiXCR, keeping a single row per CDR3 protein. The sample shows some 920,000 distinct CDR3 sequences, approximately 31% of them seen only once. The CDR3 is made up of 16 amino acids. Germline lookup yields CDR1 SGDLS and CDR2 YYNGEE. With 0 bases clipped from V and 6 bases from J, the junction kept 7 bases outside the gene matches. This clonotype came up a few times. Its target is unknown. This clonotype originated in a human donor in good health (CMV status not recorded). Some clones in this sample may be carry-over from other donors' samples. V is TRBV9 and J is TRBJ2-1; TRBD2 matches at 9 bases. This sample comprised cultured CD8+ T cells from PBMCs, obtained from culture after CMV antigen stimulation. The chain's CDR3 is CASSVASGGPSNEQFF. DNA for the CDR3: TGTGCCAGCAGCGTAGCAAGCGGGGGGCCTTCCAATGAGCAGTTCTTC.